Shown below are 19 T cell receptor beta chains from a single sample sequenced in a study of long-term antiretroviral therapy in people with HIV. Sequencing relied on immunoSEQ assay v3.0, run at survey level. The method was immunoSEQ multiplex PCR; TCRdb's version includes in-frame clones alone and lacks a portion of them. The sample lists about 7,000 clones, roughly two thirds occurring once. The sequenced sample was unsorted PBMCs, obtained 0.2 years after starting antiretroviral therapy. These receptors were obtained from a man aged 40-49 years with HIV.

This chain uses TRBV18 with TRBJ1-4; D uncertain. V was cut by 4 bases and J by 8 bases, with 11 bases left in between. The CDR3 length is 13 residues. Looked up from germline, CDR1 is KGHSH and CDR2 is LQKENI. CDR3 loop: CASSRGIGEKLFF. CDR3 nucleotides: TGTGCCAGCTCACGAGGGATCGGGGAAAAACTGTTTTTT.

CDR3 DNA: TGTGCCAGCACTACTCGGACAGAGAACACCGGGGAGCTGTTTTTT. Its protein is CASTTRTENTGELFF. The rearrangement uses TRBV6-5 and TRBJ2-2, with D possibly matching TRBD1 (6 bases). Trimming stripped 7 bases from V and 1 base from J, with 13 bases between. Germline values: CDR1 MNHEY, CDR2 SVGAGI. The CDR3 is 15 amino acids.

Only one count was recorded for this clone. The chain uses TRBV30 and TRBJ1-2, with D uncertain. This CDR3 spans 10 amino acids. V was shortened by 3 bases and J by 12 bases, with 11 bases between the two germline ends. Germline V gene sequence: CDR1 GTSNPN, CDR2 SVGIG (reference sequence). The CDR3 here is CAWRDVLDTF. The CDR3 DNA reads TGTGCCTGGAGGGATGTATTGGACACCTTC.

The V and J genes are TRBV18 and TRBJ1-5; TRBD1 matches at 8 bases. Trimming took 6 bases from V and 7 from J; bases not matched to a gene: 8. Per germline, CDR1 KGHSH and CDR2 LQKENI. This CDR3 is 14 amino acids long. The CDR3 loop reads CASSPDREDQPQHF. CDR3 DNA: TGTGCCAGCTCTCCGGACAGGGAGGACCAGCCCCAGCATTTT.

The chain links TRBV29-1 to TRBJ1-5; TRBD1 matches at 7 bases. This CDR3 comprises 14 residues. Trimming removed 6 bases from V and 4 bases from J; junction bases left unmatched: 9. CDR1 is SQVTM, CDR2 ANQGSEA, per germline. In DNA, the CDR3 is TGCAGCGTCCCAGACAGGGATCCGAATCAGCCCCAGCATTTT. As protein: CSVPDRDPNQPQHF. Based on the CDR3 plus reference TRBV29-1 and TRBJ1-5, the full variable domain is SAVISQKPSRDICQRGTSLTIQCQVDSQVTMMFWYRQQPGQSLTLIATANQGSEATYESGFVIDKFPISRPNLTFSTLTVSNMSPEDSSIYLCSVPDRDPNQPQHFGDGTRLSIL.

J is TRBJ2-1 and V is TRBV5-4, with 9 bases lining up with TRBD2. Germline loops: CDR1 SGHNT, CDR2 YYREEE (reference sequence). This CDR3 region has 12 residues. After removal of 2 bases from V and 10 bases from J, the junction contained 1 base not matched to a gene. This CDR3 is CASSFGLAEQFF. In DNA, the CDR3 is TGTGCCAGCAGCTTTGGACTAGCGGAGCAGTTCTTC.

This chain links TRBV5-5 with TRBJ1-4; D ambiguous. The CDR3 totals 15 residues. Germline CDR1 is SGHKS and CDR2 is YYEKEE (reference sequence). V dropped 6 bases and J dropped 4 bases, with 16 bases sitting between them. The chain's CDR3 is CASTLSAGVNEKLFF. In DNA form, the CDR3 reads TGTGCCAGCACCCTGTCGGCGGGTGTTAATGAAAAACTGTTTTTT.

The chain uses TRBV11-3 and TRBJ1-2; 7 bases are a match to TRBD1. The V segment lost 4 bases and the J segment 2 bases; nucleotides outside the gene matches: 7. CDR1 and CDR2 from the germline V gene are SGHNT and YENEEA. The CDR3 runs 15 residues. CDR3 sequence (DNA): TGTGCCAGCAGCTCGACAGGGAGAGCGAACTATGGCTACACCTTC. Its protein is CASSSTGRANYGYTF.

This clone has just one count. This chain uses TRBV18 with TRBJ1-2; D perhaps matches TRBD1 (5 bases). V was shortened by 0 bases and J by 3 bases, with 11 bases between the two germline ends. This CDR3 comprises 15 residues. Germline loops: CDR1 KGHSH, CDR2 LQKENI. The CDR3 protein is CASSPPSKGDYGYTF. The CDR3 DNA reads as TGTGCCAGCTCACCACCGAGCAAAGGGGACTATGGCTACACCTTC.

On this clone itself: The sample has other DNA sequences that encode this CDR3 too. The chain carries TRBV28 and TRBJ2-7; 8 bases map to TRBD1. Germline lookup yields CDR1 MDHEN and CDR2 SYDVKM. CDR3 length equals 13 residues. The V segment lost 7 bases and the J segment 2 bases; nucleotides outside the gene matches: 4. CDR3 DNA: TGTGCCAGCACTCGGACAGGGCCCTACGAGCAGTACTTC. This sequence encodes CASTRTGPYEQYF.

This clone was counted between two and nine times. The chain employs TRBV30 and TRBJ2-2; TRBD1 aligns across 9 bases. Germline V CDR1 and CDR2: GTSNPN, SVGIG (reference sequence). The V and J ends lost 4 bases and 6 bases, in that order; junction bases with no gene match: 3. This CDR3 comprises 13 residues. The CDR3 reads CAWTRQGAGELFF. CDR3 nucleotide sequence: TGTGCCTGGACGCGACAGGGGGCCGGGGAGCTGTTTTTT.

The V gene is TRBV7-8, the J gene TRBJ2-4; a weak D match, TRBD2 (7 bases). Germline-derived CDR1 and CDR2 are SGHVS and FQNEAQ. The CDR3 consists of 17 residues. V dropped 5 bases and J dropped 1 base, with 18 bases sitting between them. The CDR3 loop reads CASSAPGGARAKNIQYF. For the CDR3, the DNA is TGTGCCAGCAGCGCCCCTGGGGGGGCAAGGGCCAAAAACATTCAGTACTTC.

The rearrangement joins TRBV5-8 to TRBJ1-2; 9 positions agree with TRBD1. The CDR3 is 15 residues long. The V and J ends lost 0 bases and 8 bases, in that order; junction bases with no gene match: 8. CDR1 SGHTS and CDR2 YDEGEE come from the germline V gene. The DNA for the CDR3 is TGTGCCAGCAGCTTGGACCTCGGGACAGGGAACGGCTACACCTTC. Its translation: CASSLDLGTGNGYTF.

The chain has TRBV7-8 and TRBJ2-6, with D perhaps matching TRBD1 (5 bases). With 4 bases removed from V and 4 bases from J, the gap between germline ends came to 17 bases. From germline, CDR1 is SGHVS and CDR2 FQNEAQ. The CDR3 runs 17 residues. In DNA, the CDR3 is TGTGCCAGCAGCTCACCTACAGGATCGCTAGGGGCCAACGTCCTGACTTTC. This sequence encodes CASSSPTGSLGANVLTF. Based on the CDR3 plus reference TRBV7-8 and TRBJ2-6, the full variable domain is GAGVSQSPRYKVAKRGQDVALRCDPISGHVSLFWYQQALGQGPEFLTYFQNEAQLDKSGLPSDRFFAERPEGSVSTLKIQRTQQEDSAVYLCASSSPTGSLGANVLTFGAGSRLTVL.

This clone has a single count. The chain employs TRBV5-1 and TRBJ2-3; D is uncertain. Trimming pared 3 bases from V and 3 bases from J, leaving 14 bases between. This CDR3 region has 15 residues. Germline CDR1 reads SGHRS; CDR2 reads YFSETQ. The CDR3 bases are TGCGCCAGCAGCTCCCAATTCTTGGCGACAGATACGCAGTATTTT. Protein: CASSSQFLATDTQYF.

In DNA form, the CDR3 reads TGTGCCAGCAGTGGACAGGGAGCGGACACCGGGGAGCTGTTTTTT. Its protein product is CASSGQGADTGELFF. The chain links TRBV6-5 to TRBJ2-2, with 8 bases fitting TRBD1. The J segment lost 3 bases and the V segment lost 5 bases, leaving 5 bases of the junction unmatched. Germline CDR1 MNHEY, CDR2 SVGAGI. The CDR3 is 15 amino acids.

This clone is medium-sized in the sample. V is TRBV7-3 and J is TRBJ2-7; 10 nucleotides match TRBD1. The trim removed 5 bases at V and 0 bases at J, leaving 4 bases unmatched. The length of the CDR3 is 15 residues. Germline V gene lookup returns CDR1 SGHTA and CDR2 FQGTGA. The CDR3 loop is CASSVTGGSSYEQYF. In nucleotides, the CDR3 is TGTGCCAGCAGCGTGACAGGGGGCAGCTCCTACGAGCAGTACTTC.

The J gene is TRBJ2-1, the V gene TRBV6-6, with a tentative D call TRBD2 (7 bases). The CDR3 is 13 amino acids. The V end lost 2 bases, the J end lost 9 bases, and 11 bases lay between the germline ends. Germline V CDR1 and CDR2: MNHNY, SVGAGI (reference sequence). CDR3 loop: CASSYAGAAEQFF. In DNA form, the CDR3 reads TGTGCCAGCAGTTACGCGGGGGCCGCTGAGCAGTTCTTC.

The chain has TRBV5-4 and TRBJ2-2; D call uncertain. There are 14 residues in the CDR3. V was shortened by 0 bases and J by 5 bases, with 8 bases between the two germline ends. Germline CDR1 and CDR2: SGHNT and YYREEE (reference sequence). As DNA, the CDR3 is TGTGCCAGCAGCTTGGAGGGTGTTACCGGGGAGCTGTTTTTT. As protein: CASSLEGVTGELFF. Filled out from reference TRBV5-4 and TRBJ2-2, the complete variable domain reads ETGVTQSPTHLIKTRGQQVTLRCSSQSGHNTVSWYQQALGQGPQFIFQYYREEENGRGNFPPRFSGLQFPNYSSELNVNALELDDSALYLCASSLEGVTGELFFGEGSRLTVL.